This is a list of T cell receptor beta chains from one sample in a study of STAT5B mutations in CD4+ large granular lymphocyte leukemia. Clones were sequenced by immunoSEQ multiplex PCR, and TCRdb holds only the in-frame ones, with some missing. The repertoire has around 35,000 clones, around nine tenths of them found once; the top ten carry about 3.2%. The sequenced sample was CD4+ T cells from blood buffy coats. The receptors shown here come from a human donor in good health. The CDR3 runs from the conserved cysteine through the conserved F or W. D genes are given only for firm matches. Not every row has a clone size; where given, it reads once, few, many or a size class.

>-|TRBV5-1|TRBJ1-1|-
CASSLGGVTEAFF
TGCGCCAGCAGCTTGGGGGGGGTCACTGAAGCTTTCTTT
>-|TRBV11-3|TRBJ2-5|once
CASSLFEGETQYF
TGTGCCAGCAGCTTATTCGAGGGAGAGACCCAGTACTTC
>-|TRBV28|TRBJ1-3|-
CASSPTGGVGGNTIYF
TGTGCCAGCAGTCCCACGGGGGGCGTCGGTGGAAACACCATATATTTT
>TRBD1|TRBV9|TRBJ1-1|few
CASSVPGQGAGEAFF
TGTGCCAGCAGCGTCCCGGGACAGGGGGCAGGTGAAGCTTTCTTT
>-|TRBV6-5|TRBJ2-7|-
CASSYSGRGSYEQYF
TGTGCCAGCAGTTACTCGGGCAGGGGCTCCTACGAGCAGTACTTC
>TRBD2|TRBV29-1|TRBJ2-1|-
CSVDRGGRAFDNEQFF
TGCAGCGTTGACCGAGGCGGGAGGGCCTTTGACAATGAGCAGTTCTTC
>-|TRBV2|TRBJ1-1|-
CASRRDENTEAFF
TGTGCCAGCAGGAGAGATGAGAACACTGAAGCTTTCTTT
>-|TRBV5-6|TRBJ2-7|-
CASSFPGAYEQYF
TGTGCCAGCAGCTTCCCAGGGGCTTACGAGCAGTACTTC
>TRBD1|TRBV29-1|TRBJ1-1|-
CSVVGTGLNAFF
TGCAGCGTTGTCGGGACAGGTCTGAACGCTTTCTTT
>TRBD2|TRBV28|TRBJ2-1|-
CASSHGASGGVEQFF
TGTGCCAGCAGTCACGGGGCTAGCGGGGGCGTTGAGCAGTTCTTC
>-|TRBV9|TRBJ2-7|-
CASSPRGGGTVAYEQYF
TGTGCCAGCAGCCCCCGGGGTGGGGGGACGGTGGCTTACGAGCAGTACTTC
>-|TRBV19|TRBJ1-2|once
CASSIAGPSGYGYTF
TGTGCCAGTAGTATAGCTGGCCCTTCAGGCTATGGCTACACCTTC
>-|TRBV7-2|TRBJ2-1|few
CASSPEGGKPFNEQFF
TGTGCCAGCAGCCCAGAGGGCGGGAAACCCTTCAATGAGCAGTTCTTC
>TRBD1|TRBV2|TRBJ1-2|few
CASSPTGEYGYTF
TGTGCCAGCAGTCCGACAGGGGAATATGGCTACACCTTC
>-|TRBV28|TRBJ1-4|-
CASSLGGSEKLFF
TGTGCCAGCAGTTTGGGGGGGAGTGAAAAACTGTTTTTT
>-|TRBV19|TRBJ1-5|-
CASSPSVLQPQHF
TGTGCCAGTAGTCCGTCGGTTTTACAGCCCCAGCATTTT
>TRBD2|TRBV7-9|TRBJ2-2|once
CASSSRNSGSNTGELFF
TGTGCCAGCAGCTCCCGCAATAGCGGGAGCAACACCGGGGAGCTGTTTTTT
>TRBD1|TRBV28|TRBJ1-1|few
CASSWTGRTEAFF
TGTGCCAGCAGTTGGACAGGGCGGACTGAAGCTTTCTTT
>TRBD1|TRBV18|TRBJ1-2|-
CASSPDRDPYGYTF
TGTGCCAGCTCACCTGACAGGGATCCCTATGGCTACACCTTC
>-|TRBV6-1|TRBJ1-3|-
CASSAEWSSGNTIYF
TGTGCCAGCAGTGCGGAATGGAGCTCTGGAAACACCATATATTTT
>-|TRBV15|TRBJ1-1|-
CATSRDRANTEAFF
TGTGCCACCAGCAGAGACCGGGCGAACACTGAAGCTTTCTTT
>-|TRBV2|TRBJ1-3|-
CASSVAGGTGNTIYF
TGTGCCAGCAGTGTGGCGGGGGGCACTGGAAACACCATATATTTT
>TRBD2|TRBV6-6|TRBJ2-7|-
CASSYSLAEAYEQYF
TGTGCCAGCAGTTACTCACTAGCGGAGGCCTACGAGCAGTACTTC
>-|TRBV4-3|TRBJ1-1|-
CASSQDFSSAEAFF
TGCGCCAGCAGCCAAGATTTCAGCTCCGCTGAAGCTTTCTTT
>-|TRBV29-1|TRBJ2-1|-
CSVVAGHRDNEQFF
TGCAGCGTTGTGGCGGGCCACAGGGACAATGAGCAGTTCTTC
>-|TRBV7-9|TRBJ1-1|-
CASSPTGNTEAFF
TGTGCCAGCAGCCCAACAGGGAACACTGAAGCTTTCTTT
>-|TRBV15|TRBJ2-1|-
CATSRGGGGSPMEQFF
TGTGCCACCAGCAGAGGAGGGGGAGGGAGTCCAATGGAGCAGTTCTTC
>TRBD2|TRBV5-1|TRBJ2-1|once
CASSKTSGSLADEQFF
TGCGCCAGCAGCAAGACTAGCGGGAGTCTTGCGGATGAGCAGTTCTTC
>TRBD1|TRBV5-4|TRBJ2-6|once
CASSSRTGGANVLTF
TGTGCCAGCAGCTCAAGGACAGGGGGGGCCAACGTCCTGACTTTC
>TRBD1|TRBV20-1|TRBJ1-1|-
CSARQGAEAFF
TGCAGTGCTCGACAGGGGGCCGAGGCTTTCTTT
>-|TRBV10-3|TRBJ1-1|-
CAISETGPGNTEAFF
TGTGCCATCAGTGAAACAGGACCAGGAAACACTGAAGCTTTCTTT
>-|TRBV20-1|TRBJ2-1|once
CSAGTNEQFF
TGCAGTGCTGGGACCAATGAGCAGTTCTTC
>TRBD2|TRBV9|TRBJ2-1|-
CASSVGSSGSHEQFF
TGTGCCAGCAGCGTAGGCTCTAGCGGGAGTCACGAGCAGTTCTTC
>-|TRBV5-8|TRBJ2-1|few
CASNLGEYNEQFF
TGTGCCAGCAACCTCGGGGAGTACAATGAGCAGTTCTTC
>-|TRBV5-6|TRBJ1-2|-
CASSLGRVGYGYTF
TGTGCCAGCAGCTTGGGGCGGGTTGGTTATGGCTACACCTTC
>-|TRBV5-6|TRBJ2-2|-
CASSLGRQLGTGELFF
TGTGCCAGCAGCTTGGGGCGACAGCTCGGGACCGGGGAGCTGTTTTTT
>-|TRBV30|TRBJ2-3|-
CAWSVGVAVVTDTQYF
TGTGCCTGGAGTGTAGGCGTAGCCGTTGTCACAGATACGCAGTATTTT
>TRBD1|TRBV5-1|TRBJ2-4|once
CASSLAGTGGVNIQYF
TGCGCCAGCAGCTTGGCCGGGACAGGGGGCGTAAACATTCAGTACTTC
>-|TRBV28|TRBJ2-5|-
CASSPRTQETQYF
TGTGCCAGCAGTCCCCGGACCCAAGAGACCCAGTACTTC
>TRBD1|TRBV4-3|TRBJ2-4|once
CASSLQPGTGGFGIQYF
TGCGCCAGCAGCCTTCAACCCGGGACAGGGGGCTTTGGCATTCAGTACTTC
>-|TRBV5-6|TRBJ2-7|-
CASSLAGLFEQYF
TGTGCCAGCAGCTTGGCAGGCCTCTTCGAGCAGTACTTC
>-|TRBV28|TRBJ1-1|-
CASSLRGRRNTEAFF
TGTGCCAGCAGTTTGAGGGGGAGGAGGAACACTGAAGCTTTCTTT
>-|TRBV7-9|TRBJ2-3|-
CASSSRAQGTDTQYF
TGTGCCAGCAGCTCGAGAGCTCAAGGCACAGATACGCAGTATTTT
>-|TRBV4-3|TRBJ2-1|-
CASSQEPGAEQFF
TGCGCCAGCAGCCAAGAACCGGGGGCAGAGCAGTTCTTC
>TRBD1|TRBV29-1|TRBJ2-5|-
CSVGQVQETQYF
TGCAGCGTCGGACAGGTCCAAGAGACCCAGTACTTC